One sample yielded the 23 T cell receptor beta chains listed below, sequenced in a study of blood T cell repertoires in COVID-19 (TCRdb year 2020). Library preparation was by the immunoSEQ multiplex PCR assay. In its TCRdb copy, this immuneACCESS table keeps in-frame sequences only and misses some clones. Where compared with another copy, unresolved V genes explain less than half of these, and the others have no known cause. Present in this sample are tens of thousands of clones, approximately 83% of which were seen just once. The ten largest clones add up to roughly a tenth of the sample. Sequences were obtained from peripheral blood. The receptors shown here come from a man in his forties or fifties with COVID-19, enrolled during active disease.

The chain is built from TRBV4-1 and TRBJ2-7; 10 bases line up with TRBD2. The CDR3 runs 15 residues. Germline V gene lookup returns CDR1 MGHRA and CDR2 YSYEKL. J was trimmed by 4 bases and V by 5 bases; bases with no gene match: 8. The CDR3 region has the DNA TGCGCCAGCAGCAGAACTAGCGGGATTCAGTACGAGCAGTACTTC. Translation gives CASSRTSGIQYEQYF.

This chain connects TRBV6-5 to TRBJ2-1; TRBD2 aligns across 12 bases. This CDR3 contains 15 residues. Losses at the gene ends were 6 bases for V and 4 bases for J; bases not matched to a gene: 4. CDR1 and CDR2 from the germline V gene are MNHEY and SVGAGI. In DNA form, the CDR3 reads TGTGCCAGCAGCCCGGGGACTAGCGGGTACAATGAGCAGTTCTTC. It encodes CASSPGTSGYNEQFF.

J is TRBJ1-5 and V is TRBV10-1; TRBD1 matches at 7 bases. Trimming at V came to 2 bases and at J to 4 bases, leaving 2 bases not matched to a gene. The CDR3 loop spans 14 amino acids. The germline CDR1 and CDR2 sequences are WNHNN and SYGVQD (reference sequence). The DNA for the CDR3 is TGCGCCAGCAGTGAGAAGGGACAGAATCAGCCCCAGCATTTT. Amino acids: CASSEKGQNQPQHF.

The chain carries TRBV7-2 and TRBJ1-4; 8 positions agree with TRBD1. With 4 bases clipped from V and 8 bases from J, the junction kept 6 bases outside the gene matches. Germline CDR1 SGHTA, CDR2 FQGNSA. The CDR3 covers 14 residues. CDR3 sequence: CASSSQGAWEKLFF. The CDR3, as DNA: TGTGCCAGCAGCTCCCAGGGGGCTTGGGAAAAACTGTTTTTT.

This rearrangement joins TRBV30 to TRBJ2-1, with 7 bases matching TRBD2. J was trimmed by 8 bases and V by 0 bases; bases with no gene match: 1. Looked up from germline, CDR1 is GTSNPN and CDR2 is SVGIG (reference sequence). The CDR3 consists of 12 residues. The CDR3, as DNA: TGTGCCTGGAGTGTACGGGGGGATGAGCAGTTCTTC. Protein: CAWSVRGDEQFF. Drawing the rest from reference TRBV30 and TRBJ2-1, the complete variable domain is SQTIHQWPATLVQPVGSPLSLECTVEGTSNPNLYWYRQAAGRGLQLLFYSVGIGQISSEVPQNLSASRPQDRQFILSSKKLLLSDSGFYLCAWSVRGDEQFFGPGTRLTVL.

The genes are TRBV28 and TRBJ1-4; D unclear. Germline V gene data show CDR1 as MDHEN and CDR2 as SYDVKM. The CDR3 contains 16 residues. Trimming shortened V by 2 bases and J by 0 bases, and 10 bases separated the two germline ends. The CDR3 loop reads CASSLTASSTNEKLFF. CDR3 DNA: TGTGCCAGCAGTTTAACCGCGTCCTCAACTAATGAAAAACTGTTTTTT. Full variable domain (rest looked up from reference TRBV28 and TRBJ1-4): DVKVTQSSRYLVKRTGEKVFLECVQDMDHENMFWYRQDPGLGLRLIYFSYDVKMKEKGDIPEGYSVSREKKERFSLILESASTNQTSMYLCASSLTASSTNEKLFFGSGTQLSVL.

This chain links TRBV6-6 with TRBJ2-7; 9 nucleotides agree with TRBD2. The CDR3 contains 14 residues. V lost 9 bases to trimming and J lost 4 bases; unmatched junction nucleotides: 10. Germline loops: CDR1 MNHNY, CDR2 SVGAGI (reference sequence). The CDR3, as DNA: TGTGCCAGTGTGGGGGCGGGAGGGCGGTACGAGCAGTACTTC. This codes for CASVGAGGRYEQYF.

This chain connects TRBV11-1 to TRBJ2-3; 7 bases are a match to TRBD2. Germline V gene data show CDR1 as SGHAT and CDR2 as FQDESV (reference sequence). The V gene end was trimmed by 5 bases and the J gene end by 3 bases; junction bases not matched to a gene: 2. CDR3 length: 13 residues. CDR3 nucleotides: TGTGCCAGCAGCCTGGGAGGGACAGATACGCAGTATTTT. Translated, it gives CASSLGGTDTQYF.

The chain is built from TRBV11-2 and TRBJ1-5, with D perhaps TRBD1 (6 bases). Germline V gene lookup returns CDR1 SGHAT and CDR2 FQNNGV. The germline V and J ends were trimmed by 3 bases and 0 bases, with 9 bases remaining between them. The CDR3 totals 15 residues. CDR3 coding DNA: TGTGCCAGCAGCTTGACAGGAGATAGCAATCAGCCCCAGCATTTT. Translated, it gives CASSLTGDSNQPQHF. The full variable domain, with the rest looked up from reference TRBV11-2 and TRBJ1-5, is EAGVAQSPRYKIIEKRQSVAFWCNPISGHATLYWYQQILGQGPKLLIQFQNNGVVDDSQLPKDRFSAERLKGVDSTLKIQPAKLEDSAVYLCASSLTGDSNQPQHFGDGTRLSIL.

The V and J genes are TRBV29-1 and TRBJ2-3; D is possibly TRBD2 (5 bases). This CDR3 has 12 amino acids. Germline lookup yields CDR1 SQVTM and CDR2 ANQGSEA. The ends were cut back, 6 bases at V and 6 bases at J, with 13 bases in the middle. This CDR3 is CSVNEGFDTQYF. CDR3 sequence (DNA): TGCAGCGTCAACGAGGGTTTCGATACGCAGTATTTT.

This chain links TRBV28 with TRBJ1-5; 7 bases are shared with TRBD1. Per the germline V gene, CDR1 is MDHEN and CDR2 is SYDVKM. Trimming cost V 3 bases and J 6 bases; bases outside gene matches: 5. The length of the CDR3 is 14 residues. Written as DNA, the CDR3 is TGTGCCAGCAGTTTGACAGGGAAGGGTCAGCCCCAGCATTTT. It codes for CASSLTGKGQPQHF.

This chain links TRBV30 with TRBJ1-1; D not resolved. V shed 8 bases and J shed 6 bases, with 16 bases lying between them. This CDR3 contains 12 residues. Germline V gene sequence: CDR1 GTSNPN, CDR2 SVGIG (reference sequence). The chain's CDR3 is CARGVGFAEAFF. The CDR3 DNA reads as TGTGCCCGCGGGGTGGGGTTTGCTGAAGCTTTCTTT.

The chain employs TRBV4-1 and TRBJ1-1; D remains unclear. This CDR3 contains 13 residues. The V and J ends lost 1 base and 5 bases respectively, with 8 bases between them. From germline, CDR1 is MGHRA and CDR2 YSYEKL. The CDR3 loop is CASSQGVWTEAFF. In DNA, the CDR3 is TGCGCCAGCAGCCAAGGAGTGTGGACTGAAGCTTTCTTT.

CDR3 DNA sequence: TGTGCCAGCATGGCTAGCGGGAGTACAGATACGCAGTATTTT. Translation gives CASMASGSTDTQYF. The chain is built from TRBV6-5 and TRBJ2-3; 10 positions match TRBD2. The trim removed 7 bases at V and 3 bases at J, leaving 4 bases unmatched. The CDR3 covers 14 residues. The germline V gene has CDR1 MNHEY and CDR2 SVGAGI.

The V gene is TRBV19, the J gene TRBJ2-1; no clear D. This CDR3 contains 15 residues. V lost 5 bases to trimming and J lost 5 bases, with 16 bases between them. Germline V gene lookup returns CDR1 LNHDA and CDR2 SQIVND (reference sequence). DNA of the CDR3: TGTGCCAGTAGTCCGGCGGATCTCACGAACAATGAGCAGTTCTTC. Translated: CASSPADLTNNEQFF.

The V call is TRBV5-1, the J call TRBJ2-5, with D perhaps TRBD2 (6 bases). This CDR3 is 14 amino acids long. Between the trimmed V and J ends, which lost 4 bases and 5 bases, there was a span of 15 bases. Per germline, CDR1 SGHRS and CDR2 YFSETQ. Written as DNA, the CDR3 is TGCGCCAGCAGCCCGCGGGACTTATCGGAGACCCAGTACTTC. Protein: CASSPRDLSETQYF.

This sequence joins TRBV5-4 and TRBJ2-5; 9 nucleotides line up with TRBD2. The CDR3 totals 15 residues. Trimming cost V 4 bases and J 2 bases; bases outside gene matches: 6. CDR1 SGHNT and CDR2 YYREEE come from the germline V gene (reference sequence). The CDR3 here is CASSEGLALQETQYF. CDR3 sequence (DNA): TGTGCCAGCAGCGAGGGACTAGCCCTTCAAGAGACCCAGTACTTC.

The chain recombines TRBV25-1 with TRBJ2-5; 9 nucleotides line up with TRBD1. Germline CDR1 reads MGHDK; CDR2 reads SYGVNS. J was trimmed by 4 bases and V by 6 bases; bases with no gene match: 12. The CDR3 is made up of 16 amino acids. The DNA for the CDR3 is TGTGCCAGCAGCGGAGTTACAGGGGGCGGAAGAGAGACCCAGTACTTC. The encoded protein is CASSGVTGGGRETQYF.

This rearrangement joins TRBV7-9 to TRBJ2-1; the D is unclear. From germline, CDR1 is SEHNR and CDR2 FQNEAQ (reference sequence). The V gene lost 2 bases and the J gene lost 5 bases, with 10 bases spanning the gap. This CDR3 has 14 amino acids. CDR3 DNA: TGTGCCAGCAGCTTACGAGTCGAGAACAATGAGCAGTTCTTC. This translates into CASSLRVENNEQFF.

The rearrangement uses TRBV3-1 (or the pseudogene TRBV3-2) and TRBJ2-7; possible D gene TRBD1, 5 bases. CDR1 and CDR2 (germline): LGHDT, YNNKEL (reference sequence). The CDR3 has 16 residues. Trimming pared 3 bases from V and 3 bases from J, leaving 18 bases between. CDR3 in DNA: TGTGCCAGCAGCCAGGGGCACTTAGCACGCATCTACGAGCAGTACTTC. The encoded protein is CASSQGHLARIYEQYF.

The chain is built from TRBV6-4 and TRBJ2-1; TRBD2 is a possible D gene (5 bases). V was trimmed by 3 bases and J by 5 bases, leaving 8 bases between them. Germline CDR1 is MRHNA and CDR2 is SNTAGT. This CDR3 has 13 residues. CDR3 region: CASSEGLNNEQFF. The CDR3 DNA sequence: TGTGCCAGCAGTGAAGGACTTAACAATGAGCAGTTCTTC.

This rearrangement joins TRBV7-9 to TRBJ1-2; D remains unclear. V was shortened by 5 bases and J by 0 bases, with 19 bases between the two germline ends. Germline V gene sequence: CDR1 SEHNR, CDR2 FQNEAQ (reference sequence). The CDR3 is made up of 17 amino acids. CDR3: CASSRPNVGRSNYGYTF. Here the CDR3 DNA reads TGTGCCAGCAGCCGCCCAAACGTAGGCAGGTCTAACTATGGCTACACCTTC.

This clone was detected only once. This sequence joins TRBV18 and TRBJ2-7; 7 nucleotides line up with TRBD1. Germline CDR1 and CDR2: KGHSH and LQKENI. This CDR3 region has 12 residues. V shed 6 bases and J 6 bases; nucleotides not matched to a gene: 5. The CDR3, as DNA: TGTGCCAGCTCCCAACAGGGGAGCGAGCAGTACTTC. Amino acids: CASSQQGSEQYF.